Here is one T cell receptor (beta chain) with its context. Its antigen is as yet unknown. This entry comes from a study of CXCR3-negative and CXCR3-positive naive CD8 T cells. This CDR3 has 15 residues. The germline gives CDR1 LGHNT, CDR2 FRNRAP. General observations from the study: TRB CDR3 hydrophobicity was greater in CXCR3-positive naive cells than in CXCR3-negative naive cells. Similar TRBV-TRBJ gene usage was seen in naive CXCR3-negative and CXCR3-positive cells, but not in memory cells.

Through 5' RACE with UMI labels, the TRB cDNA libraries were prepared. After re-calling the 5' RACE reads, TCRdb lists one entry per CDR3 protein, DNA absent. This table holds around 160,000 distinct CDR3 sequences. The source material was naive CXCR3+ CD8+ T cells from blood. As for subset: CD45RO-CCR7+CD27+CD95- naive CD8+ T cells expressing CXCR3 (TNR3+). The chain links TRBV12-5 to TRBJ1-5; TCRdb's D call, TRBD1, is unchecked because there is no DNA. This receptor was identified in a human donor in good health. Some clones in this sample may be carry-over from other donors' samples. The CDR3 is CASGPPGDSNQPQHF. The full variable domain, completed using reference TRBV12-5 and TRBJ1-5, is DARVTQTPRHKVTEMGQEVTMRCQPILGHNTVFWYRQTMMQGLELLAYFRNRAPLDDSGMPKDRFSAEMPDATLATLKIQPSEPRDSAVYFCASGPPGDSNQPQHFGDGTRLSIL.